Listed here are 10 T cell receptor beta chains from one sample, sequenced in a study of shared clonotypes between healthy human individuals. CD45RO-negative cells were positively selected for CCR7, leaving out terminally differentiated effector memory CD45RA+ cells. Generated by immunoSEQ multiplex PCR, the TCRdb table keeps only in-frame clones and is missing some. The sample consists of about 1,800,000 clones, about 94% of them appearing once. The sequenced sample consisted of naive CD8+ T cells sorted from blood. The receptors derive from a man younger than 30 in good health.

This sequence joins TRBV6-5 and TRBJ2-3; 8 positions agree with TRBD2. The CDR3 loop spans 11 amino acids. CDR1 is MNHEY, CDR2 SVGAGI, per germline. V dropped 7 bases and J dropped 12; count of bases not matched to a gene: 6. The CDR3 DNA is TGTGCCAGCACCGACGGGGGGGCCCAGTATTTT. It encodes CASTDGGAQYF.

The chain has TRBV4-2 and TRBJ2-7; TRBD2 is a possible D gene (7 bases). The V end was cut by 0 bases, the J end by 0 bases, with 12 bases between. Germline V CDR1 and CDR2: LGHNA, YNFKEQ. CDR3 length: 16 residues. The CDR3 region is CASSQEVAGASYEQYF. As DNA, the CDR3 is TGTGCCAGCAGCCAAGAAGTTGCGGGGGCCTCCTACGAGCAGTACTTC.

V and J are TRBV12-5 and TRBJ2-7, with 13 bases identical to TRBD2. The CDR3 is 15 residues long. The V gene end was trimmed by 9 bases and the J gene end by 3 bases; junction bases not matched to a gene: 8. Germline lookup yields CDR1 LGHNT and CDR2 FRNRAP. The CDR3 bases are TGTGCTAGCAAATTAGGGACTAGCGGGATCTACGAGCAGTACTTC. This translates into CASKLGTSGIYEQYF.

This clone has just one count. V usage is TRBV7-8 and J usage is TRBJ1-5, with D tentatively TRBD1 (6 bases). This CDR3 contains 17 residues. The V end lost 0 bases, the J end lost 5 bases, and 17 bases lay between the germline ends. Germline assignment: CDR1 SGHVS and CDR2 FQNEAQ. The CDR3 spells CASSLALSWGAHQPQHF. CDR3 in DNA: TGTGCCAGCAGCTTAGCGCTGTCTTGGGGGGCCCATCAGCCCCAGCATTTT.

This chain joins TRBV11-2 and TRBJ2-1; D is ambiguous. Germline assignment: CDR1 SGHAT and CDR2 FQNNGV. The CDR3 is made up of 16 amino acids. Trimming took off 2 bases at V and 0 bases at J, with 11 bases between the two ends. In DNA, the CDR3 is TGTGCCAGCAGCTTATCCGCGACAAGCTCCTACAATGAGCAGTTCTTC. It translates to CASSLSATSSYNEQFF.

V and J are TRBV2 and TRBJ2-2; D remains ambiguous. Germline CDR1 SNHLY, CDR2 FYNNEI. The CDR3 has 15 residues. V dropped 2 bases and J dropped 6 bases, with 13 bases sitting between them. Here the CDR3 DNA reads TGTGCCAGCAGTGAATGGTTAGAGGTCCCCGGGGAGCTGTTTTTT. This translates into CASSEWLEVPGELFF.

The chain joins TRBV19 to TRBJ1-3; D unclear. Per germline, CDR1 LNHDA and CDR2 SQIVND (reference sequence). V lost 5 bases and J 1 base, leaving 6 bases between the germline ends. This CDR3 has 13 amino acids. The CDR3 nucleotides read TGTGCCAGTAGTGTAGGATCTGGAAACACCATATATTTT. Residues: CASSVGSGNTIYF.

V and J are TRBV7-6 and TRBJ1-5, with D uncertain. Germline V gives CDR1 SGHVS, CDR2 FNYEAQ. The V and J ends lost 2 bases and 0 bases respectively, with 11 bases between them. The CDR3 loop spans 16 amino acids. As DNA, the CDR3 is TGTGCCAGCAGCTTATCTCCGAGCCCTAGCAATCAGCCCCAGCATTTT. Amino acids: CASSLSPSPSNQPQHF.

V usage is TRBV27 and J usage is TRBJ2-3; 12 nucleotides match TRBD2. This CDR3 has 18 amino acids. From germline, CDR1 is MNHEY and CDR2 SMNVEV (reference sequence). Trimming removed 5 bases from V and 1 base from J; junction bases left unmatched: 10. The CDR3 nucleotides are TGTGCCAGCAGTCCCCTAGCGGGGGGGCCTGGGGGCACAGATACGCAGTATTTT. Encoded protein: CASSPLAGGPGGTDTQYF.

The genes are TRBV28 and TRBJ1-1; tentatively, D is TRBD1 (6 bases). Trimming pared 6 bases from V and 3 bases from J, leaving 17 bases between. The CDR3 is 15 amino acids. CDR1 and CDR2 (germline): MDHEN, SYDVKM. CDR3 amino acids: CASSVQGFEDTEAFF. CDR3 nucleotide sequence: TGTGCCAGCAGCGTACAGGGTTTTGAGGACACTGAAGCTTTCTTT. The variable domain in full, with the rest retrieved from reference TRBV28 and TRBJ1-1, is DVKVTQSSRYLVKRTGEKVFLECVQDMDHENMFWYRQDPGLGLRLIYFSYDVKMKEKGDIPEGYSVSREKKERFSLILESASTNQTSMYLCASSVQGFEDTEAFFGQGTRLTVV.